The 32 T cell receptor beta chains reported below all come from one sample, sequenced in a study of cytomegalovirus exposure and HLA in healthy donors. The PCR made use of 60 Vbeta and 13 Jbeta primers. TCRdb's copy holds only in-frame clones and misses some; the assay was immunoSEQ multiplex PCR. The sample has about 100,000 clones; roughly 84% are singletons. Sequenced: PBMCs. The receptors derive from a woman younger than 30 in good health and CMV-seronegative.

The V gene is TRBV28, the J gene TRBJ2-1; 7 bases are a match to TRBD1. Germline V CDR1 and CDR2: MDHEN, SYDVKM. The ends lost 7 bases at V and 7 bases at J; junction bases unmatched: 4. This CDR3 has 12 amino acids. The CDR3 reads CASKGGRNEQFF. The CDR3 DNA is TGTGCCAGCAAAGGGGGCCGGAATGAGCAGTTCTTC. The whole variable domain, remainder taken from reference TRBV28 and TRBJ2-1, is DVKVTQSSRYLVKRTGEKVFLECVQDMDHENMFWYRQDPGLGLRLIYFSYDVKMKEKGDIPEGYSVSREKKERFSLILESASTNQTSMYLCASKGGRNEQFFGPGTRLTVL.

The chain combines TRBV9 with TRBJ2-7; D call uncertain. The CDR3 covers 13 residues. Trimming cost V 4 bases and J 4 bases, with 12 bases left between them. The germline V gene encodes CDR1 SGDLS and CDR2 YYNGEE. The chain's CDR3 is CASSPQVGYEQYF. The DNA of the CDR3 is TGTGCCAGCAGCCCCCAGGTTGGATACGAGCAGTACTTC.

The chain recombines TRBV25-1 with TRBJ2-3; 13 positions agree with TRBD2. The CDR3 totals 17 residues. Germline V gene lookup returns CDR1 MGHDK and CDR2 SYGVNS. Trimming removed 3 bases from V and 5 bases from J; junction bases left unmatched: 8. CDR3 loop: CASSDSGLAGVGDTQYF. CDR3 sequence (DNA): TGTGCCAGCAGTGACTCCGGACTAGCGGGAGTTGGAGATACGCAGTATTTT.

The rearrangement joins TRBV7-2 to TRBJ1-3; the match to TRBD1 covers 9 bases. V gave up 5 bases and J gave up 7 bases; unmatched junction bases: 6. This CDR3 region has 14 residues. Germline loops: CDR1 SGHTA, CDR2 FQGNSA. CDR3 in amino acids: CASSSGTGWNTIYF. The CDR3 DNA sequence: TGTGCCAGCAGCAGTGGGACAGGGTGGAACACCATATATTTT.

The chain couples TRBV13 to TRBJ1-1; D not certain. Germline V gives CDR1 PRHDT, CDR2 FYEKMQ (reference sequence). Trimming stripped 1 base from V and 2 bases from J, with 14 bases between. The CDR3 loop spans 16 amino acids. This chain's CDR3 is CASSLVSLIINTEAFF. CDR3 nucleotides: TGTGCCAGCAGCTTAGTGAGCCTAATAATTAACACTGAAGCTTTCTTT.

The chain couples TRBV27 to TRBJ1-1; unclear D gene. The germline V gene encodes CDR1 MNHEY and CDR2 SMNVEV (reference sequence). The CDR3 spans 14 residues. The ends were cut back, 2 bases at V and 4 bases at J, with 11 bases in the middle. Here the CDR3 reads CASSLERRGTEAFF. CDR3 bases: TGTGCCAGCAGTTTAGAAAGGCGGGGCACTGAAGCTTTCTTT.

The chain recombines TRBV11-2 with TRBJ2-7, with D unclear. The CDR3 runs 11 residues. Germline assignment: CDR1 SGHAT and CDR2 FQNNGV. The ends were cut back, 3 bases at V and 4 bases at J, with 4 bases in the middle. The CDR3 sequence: CASSFSYEQYF. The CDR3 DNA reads TGTGCCAGCAGCTTTTCATACGAGCAGTACTTC.

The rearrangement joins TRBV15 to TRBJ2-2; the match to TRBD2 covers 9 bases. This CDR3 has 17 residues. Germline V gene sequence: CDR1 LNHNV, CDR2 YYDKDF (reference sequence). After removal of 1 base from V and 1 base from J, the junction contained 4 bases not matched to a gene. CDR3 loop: CATSRGAGGLNTGELFF. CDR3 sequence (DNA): TGTGCCACCAGCAGAGGAGCGGGGGGCCTGAACACCGGGGAGCTGTTTTTT.

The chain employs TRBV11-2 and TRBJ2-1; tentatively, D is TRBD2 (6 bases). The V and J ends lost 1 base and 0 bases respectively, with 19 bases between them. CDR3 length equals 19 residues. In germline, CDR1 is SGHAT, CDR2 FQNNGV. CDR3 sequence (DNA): TGTGCCAGCAGCTTAGCACCCCAGGGACGGGACTTCTCCTACAATGAGCAGTTCTTC. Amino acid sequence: CASSLAPQGRDFSYNEQFF.

Written as DNA, the CDR3 is TGTGCCAGCAGCGGGGGGACTAGCCGATACTACGAGCAGTACTTC. It specifies CASSGGTSRYYEQYF. The chain uses TRBV7-6 and TRBJ2-7, with 9 positions matching TRBD2. The V gene end was trimmed by 5 bases and the J gene end by 3 bases; junction bases not matched to a gene: 8. Per germline, CDR1 SGHVS and CDR2 FNYEAQ. The CDR3 has 15 residues.

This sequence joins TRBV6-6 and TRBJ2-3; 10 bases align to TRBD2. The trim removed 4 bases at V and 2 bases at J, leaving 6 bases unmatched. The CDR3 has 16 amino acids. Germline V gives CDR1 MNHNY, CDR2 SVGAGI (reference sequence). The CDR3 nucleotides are TGTGCCAGCAGTTTCCGGACTAGCGGCCACACAGATACGCAGTATTTT. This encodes CASSFRTSGHTDTQYF.

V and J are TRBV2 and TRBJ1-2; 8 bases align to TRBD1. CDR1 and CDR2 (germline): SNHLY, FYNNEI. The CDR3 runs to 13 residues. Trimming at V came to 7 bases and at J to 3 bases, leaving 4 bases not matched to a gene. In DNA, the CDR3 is TGTGCCAGCACGGAGGGACAGGACTATGGCTACACCTTC. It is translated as CASTEGQDYGYTF.

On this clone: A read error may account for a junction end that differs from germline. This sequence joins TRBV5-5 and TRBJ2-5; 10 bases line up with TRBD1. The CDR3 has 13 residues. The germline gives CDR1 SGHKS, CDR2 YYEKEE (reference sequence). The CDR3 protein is CASSLGQGTILHF. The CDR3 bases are TGTGCCAGCAGCCTGGGACAGGGGACAATCCTGCACTTC.

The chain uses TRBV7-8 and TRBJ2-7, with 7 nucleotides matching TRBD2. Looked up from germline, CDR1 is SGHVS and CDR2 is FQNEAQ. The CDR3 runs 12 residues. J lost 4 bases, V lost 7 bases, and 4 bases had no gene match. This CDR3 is CASTGRGYEQYF. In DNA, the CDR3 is TGTGCCAGCACCGGGCGGGGGTACGAGCAGTACTTC.

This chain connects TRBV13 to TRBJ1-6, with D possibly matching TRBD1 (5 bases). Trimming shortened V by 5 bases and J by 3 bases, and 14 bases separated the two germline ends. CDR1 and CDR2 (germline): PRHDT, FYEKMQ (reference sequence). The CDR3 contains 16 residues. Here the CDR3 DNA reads TGTGCCAGCAGCCTTCAAGGGGCAGGCTATAATTCACCCCTCCACTTT. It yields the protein CASSLQGAGYNSPLHF.

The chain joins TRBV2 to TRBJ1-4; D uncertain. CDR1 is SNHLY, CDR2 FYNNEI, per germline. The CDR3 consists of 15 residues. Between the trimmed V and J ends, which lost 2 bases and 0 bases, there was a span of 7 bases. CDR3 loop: CASSEWQATNEKLFF. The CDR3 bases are TGTGCCAGCAGTGAATGGCAGGCAACTAATGAAAAACTGTTTTTT.

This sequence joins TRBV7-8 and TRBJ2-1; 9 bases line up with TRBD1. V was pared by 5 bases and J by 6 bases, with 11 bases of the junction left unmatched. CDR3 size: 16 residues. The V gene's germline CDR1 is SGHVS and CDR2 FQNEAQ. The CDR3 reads CASSNSGTGPVNEQFF. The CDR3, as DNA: TGTGCCAGCAGCAACAGCGGGACAGGGCCCGTCAATGAGCAGTTCTTC.

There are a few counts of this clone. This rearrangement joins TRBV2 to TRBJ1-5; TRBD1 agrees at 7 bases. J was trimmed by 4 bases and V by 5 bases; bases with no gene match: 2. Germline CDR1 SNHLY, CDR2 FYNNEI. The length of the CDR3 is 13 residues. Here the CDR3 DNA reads TGTGCCAGCAGTAGGGACAGAAATCAGCCCCAGCATTTT. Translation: CASSRDRNQPQHF.

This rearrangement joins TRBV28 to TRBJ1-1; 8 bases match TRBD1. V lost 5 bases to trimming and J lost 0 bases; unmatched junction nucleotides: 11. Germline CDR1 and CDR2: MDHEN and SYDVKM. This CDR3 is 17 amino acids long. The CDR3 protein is CASSAYPGQAVNTEAFF. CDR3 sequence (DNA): TGTGCCAGCAGTGCCTATCCGGGACAGGCCGTGAACACTGAAGCTTTCTTT.

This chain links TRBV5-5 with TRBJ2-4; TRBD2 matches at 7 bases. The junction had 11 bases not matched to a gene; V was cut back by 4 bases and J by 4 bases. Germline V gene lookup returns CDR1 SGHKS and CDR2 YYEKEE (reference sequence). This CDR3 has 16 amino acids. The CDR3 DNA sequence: TGTGCCAGCAGCCTTATAGCGGGCATCGGGAAAAACATTCAGTACTTC. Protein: CASSLIAGIGKNIQYF.

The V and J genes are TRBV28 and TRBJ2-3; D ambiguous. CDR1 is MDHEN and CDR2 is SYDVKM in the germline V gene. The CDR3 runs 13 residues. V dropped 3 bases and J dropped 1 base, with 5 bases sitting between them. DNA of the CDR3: TGTGCCAGCAGTTTTAGAGGCACAGATACGCAGTATTTT. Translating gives CASSFRGTDTQYF.

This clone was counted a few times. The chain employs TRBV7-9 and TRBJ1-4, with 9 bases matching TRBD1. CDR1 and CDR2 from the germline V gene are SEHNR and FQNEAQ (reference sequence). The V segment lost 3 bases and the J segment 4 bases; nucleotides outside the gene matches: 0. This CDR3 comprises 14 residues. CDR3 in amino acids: CASSLTGGNEKLFF. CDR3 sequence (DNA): TGTGCCAGCAGCTTGACAGGGGGTAATGAAAAACTGTTTTTT.

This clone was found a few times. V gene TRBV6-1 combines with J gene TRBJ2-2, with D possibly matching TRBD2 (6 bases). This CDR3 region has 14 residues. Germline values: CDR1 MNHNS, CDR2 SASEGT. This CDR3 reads CTTKRDFDTGELFF. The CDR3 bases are TGTACCACCAAAAGGGACTTTGATACCGGGGAGCTGTTTTTT.

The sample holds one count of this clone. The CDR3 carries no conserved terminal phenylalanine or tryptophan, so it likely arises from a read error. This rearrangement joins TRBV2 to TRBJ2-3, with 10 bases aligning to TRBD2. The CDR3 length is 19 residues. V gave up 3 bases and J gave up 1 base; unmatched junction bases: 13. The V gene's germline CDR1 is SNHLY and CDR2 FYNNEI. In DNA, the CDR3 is TGTGCCAGCAGTGATAAGCGGGGGGGCATGGGAACTGGCACAGATACGCAGTATCTT. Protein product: CASSDKRGGMGTGTDTQYL.

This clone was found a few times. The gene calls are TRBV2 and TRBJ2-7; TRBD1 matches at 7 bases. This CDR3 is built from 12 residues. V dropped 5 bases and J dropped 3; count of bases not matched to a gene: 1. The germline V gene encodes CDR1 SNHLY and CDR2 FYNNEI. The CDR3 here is CASSRQGYEQYF. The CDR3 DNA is TGTGCCAGCAGTAGACAGGGCTACGAGCAGTACTTC.

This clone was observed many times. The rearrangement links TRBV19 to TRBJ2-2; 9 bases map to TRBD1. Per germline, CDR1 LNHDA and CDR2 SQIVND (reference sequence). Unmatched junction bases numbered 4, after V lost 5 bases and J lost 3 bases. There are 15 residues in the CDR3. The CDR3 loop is CASSPGDRDTGELFF. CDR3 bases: TGTGCCAGTAGTCCAGGGGACAGGGACACCGGGGAGCTGTTTTTT.

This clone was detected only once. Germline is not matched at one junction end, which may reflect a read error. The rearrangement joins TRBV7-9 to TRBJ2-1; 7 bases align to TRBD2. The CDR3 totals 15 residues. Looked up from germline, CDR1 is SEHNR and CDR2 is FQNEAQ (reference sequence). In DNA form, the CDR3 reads TGTTCCAGCAGCCGGGACTACCTAGGAATCAATGAGCAGTTCTTC. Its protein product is CSSSRDYLGINEQFF.

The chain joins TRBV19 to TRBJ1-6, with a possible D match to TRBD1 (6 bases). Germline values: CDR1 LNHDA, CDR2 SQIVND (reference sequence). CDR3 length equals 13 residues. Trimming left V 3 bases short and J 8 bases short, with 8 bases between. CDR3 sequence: CASSINRDSPLHF. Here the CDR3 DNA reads TGTGCCAGTAGTATTAACAGGGATTCACCCCTCCACTTT.

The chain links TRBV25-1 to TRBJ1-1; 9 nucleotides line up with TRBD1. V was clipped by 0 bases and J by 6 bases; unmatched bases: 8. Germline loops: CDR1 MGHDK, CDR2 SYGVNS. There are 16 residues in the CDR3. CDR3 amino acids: CASSEYRGQGRAEAFF. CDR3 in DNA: TGTGCCAGCAGTGAATACAGGGGACAGGGAAGGGCTGAAGCTTTCTTT.

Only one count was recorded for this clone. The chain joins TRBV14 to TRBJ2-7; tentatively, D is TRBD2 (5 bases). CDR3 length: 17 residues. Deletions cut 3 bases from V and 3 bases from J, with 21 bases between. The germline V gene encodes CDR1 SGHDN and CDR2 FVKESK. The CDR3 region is CASSQKRVGLSYYEQYF. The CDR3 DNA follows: TGTGCCAGCAGCCAGAAGAGAGTAGGACTCTCATACTACGAGCAGTACTTC. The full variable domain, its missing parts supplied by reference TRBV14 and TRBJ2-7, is EAGVTQFPSHSVIEKGQTVTLRCDPISGHDNLYWYRRVMGKEIKFLLHFVKESKQDESGMPNNRFLAERTGGTYSTLKVQPAELEDSGVYFCASSQKRVGLSYYEQYFGPGTRLTVT.

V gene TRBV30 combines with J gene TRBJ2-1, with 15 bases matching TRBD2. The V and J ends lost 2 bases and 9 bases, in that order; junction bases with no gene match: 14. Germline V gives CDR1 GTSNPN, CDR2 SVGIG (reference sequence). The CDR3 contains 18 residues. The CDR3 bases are TGTGCCTGGAGTAGACTTCCGGGACTAGCGGGAGGCCACCGTGAGCAGTTCTTC. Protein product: CAWSRLPGLAGGHREQFF.

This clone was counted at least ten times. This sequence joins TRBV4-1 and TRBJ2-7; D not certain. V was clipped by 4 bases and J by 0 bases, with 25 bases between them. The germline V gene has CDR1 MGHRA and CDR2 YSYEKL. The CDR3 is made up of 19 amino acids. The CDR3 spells CASSRGIFGLTRGSYEQYF. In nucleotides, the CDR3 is TGCGCCAGCAGCCGTGGTATTTTTGGGTTGACCCGAGGCTCCTACGAGCAGTACTTC.